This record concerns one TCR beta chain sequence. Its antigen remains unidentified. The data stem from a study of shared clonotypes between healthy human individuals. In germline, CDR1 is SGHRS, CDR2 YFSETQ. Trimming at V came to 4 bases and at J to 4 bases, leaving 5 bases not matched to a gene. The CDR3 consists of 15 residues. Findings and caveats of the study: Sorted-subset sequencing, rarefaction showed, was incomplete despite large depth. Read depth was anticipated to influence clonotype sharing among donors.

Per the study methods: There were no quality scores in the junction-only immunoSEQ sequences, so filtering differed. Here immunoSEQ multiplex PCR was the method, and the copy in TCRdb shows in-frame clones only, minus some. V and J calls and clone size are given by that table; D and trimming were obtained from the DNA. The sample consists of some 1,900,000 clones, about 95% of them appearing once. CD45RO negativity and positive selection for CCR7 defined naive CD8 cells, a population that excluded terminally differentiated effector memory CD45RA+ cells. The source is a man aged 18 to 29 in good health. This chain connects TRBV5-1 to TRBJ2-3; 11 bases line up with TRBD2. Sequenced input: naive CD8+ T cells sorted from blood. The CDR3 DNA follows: TGCGCCAGCAGCGAAACTAGCGGGGGTCCAGATACGCAGTATTTT. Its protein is CASSETSGGPDTQYF. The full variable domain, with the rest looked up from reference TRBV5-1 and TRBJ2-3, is KAGVTQTPRYLIKTRGQQVTLSCSPISGHRSVSWYQQTPGQGLQFLFEYFSETQRNKGNFPGRFSGRQFSNSRSEMNVSTLELGDSALYLCASSETSGGPDTQYFGPGTRLTVL.